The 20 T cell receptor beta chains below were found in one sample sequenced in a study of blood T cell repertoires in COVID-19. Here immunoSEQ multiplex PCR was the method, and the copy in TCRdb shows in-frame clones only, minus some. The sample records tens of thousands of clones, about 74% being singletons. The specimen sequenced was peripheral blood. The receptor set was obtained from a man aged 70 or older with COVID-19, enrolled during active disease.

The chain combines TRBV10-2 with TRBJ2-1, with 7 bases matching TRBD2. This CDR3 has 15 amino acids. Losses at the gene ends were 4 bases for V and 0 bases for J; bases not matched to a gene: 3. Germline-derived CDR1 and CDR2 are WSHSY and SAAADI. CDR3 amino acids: CASSGQRDSYNEQFF. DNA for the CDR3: TGCGCCAGCAGTGGTCAGCGGGACTCCTACAATGAGCAGTTCTTC.

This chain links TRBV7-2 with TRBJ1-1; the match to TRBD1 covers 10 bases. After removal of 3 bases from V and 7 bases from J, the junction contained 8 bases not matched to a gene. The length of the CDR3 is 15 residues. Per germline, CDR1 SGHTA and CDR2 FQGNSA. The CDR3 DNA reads TGTGCCAGCAGCTTCCAGACAGGGGGCGCGGGTGAAGCTTTCTTT. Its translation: CASSFQTGGAGEAFF.

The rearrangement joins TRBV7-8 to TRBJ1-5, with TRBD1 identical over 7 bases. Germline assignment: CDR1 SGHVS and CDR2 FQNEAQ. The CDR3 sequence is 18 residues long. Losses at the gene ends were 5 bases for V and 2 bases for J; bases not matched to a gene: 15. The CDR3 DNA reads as TGTGCCAGCAGCACGGACAGGCGCCAGAAGAAAGGCAATCAGCCCCAGCATTTT. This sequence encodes CASSTDRRQKKGNQPQHF.

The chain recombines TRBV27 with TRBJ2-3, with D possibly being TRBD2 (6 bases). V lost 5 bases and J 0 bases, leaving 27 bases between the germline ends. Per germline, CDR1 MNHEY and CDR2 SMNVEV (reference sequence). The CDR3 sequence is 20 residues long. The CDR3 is CASSPRGHPPRGMSTDTQYF. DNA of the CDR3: TGTGCCAGCAGTCCTAGGGGCCATCCACCTCGCGGGATGAGCACAGATACGCAGTATTTT.

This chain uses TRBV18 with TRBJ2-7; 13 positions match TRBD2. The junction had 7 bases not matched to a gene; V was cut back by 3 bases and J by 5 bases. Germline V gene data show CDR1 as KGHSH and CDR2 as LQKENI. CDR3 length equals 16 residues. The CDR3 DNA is TGTGCCAGCTCACCCCCACTAGCGGGAGGGCCCCACGAGCAGTACTTC. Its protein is CASSPPLAGGPHEQYF.

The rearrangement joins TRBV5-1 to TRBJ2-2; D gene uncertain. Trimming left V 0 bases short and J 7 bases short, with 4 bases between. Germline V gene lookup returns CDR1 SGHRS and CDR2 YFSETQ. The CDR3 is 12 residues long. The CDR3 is CASSLGIGELFF. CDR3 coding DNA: TGCGCCAGCAGCTTGGGTATCGGGGAGCTGTTTTTT.

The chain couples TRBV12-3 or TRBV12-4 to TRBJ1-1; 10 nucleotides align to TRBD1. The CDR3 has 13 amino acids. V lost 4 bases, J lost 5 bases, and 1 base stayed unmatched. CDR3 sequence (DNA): TGTGCCAGCAGTTGGGGACAGGGGACTGAAGCTTTCTTT. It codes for CASSWGQGTEAFF.

The CDR3 bases are TGTGCAACAGGGGTTAACTATGGCTACACCTTC. This codes for CATGVNYGYTF. The chain recombines TRBV28 with TRBJ1-2; TRBD1 aligns across 7 bases. The CDR3 loop spans 11 amino acids. In germline, CDR1 is MDHEN, CDR2 SYDVKM.

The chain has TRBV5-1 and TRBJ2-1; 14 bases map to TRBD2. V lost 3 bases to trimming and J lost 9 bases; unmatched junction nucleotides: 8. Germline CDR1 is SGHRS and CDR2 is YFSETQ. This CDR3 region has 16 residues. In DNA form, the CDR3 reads TGCGCCAGCAGCTGGGGGACTAGCGGGAGAGTTCGTGAGCAGTTCTTC. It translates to CASSWGTSGRVREQFF.

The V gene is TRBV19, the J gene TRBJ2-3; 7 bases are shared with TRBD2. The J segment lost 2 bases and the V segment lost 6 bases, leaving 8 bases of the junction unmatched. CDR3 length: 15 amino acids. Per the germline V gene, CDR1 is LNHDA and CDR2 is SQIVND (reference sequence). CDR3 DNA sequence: TGTGCCAGTAGGCCCGGGACTATATACACAGATACGCAGTATTTT. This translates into CASRPGTIYTDTQYF.

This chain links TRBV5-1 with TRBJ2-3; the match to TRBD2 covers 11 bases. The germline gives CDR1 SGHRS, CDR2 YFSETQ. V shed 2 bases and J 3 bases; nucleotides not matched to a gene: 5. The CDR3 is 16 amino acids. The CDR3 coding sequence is TGCGCCAGCAGCTTTACTAGCGGGAGTCTTACAGATACGCAGTATTTT. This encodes CASSFTSGSLTDTQYF.

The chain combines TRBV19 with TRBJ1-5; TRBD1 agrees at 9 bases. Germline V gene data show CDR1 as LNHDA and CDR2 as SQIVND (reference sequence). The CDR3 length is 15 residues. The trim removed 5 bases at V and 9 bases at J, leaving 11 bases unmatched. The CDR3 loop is CASSVLQGARGPQHF. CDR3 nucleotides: TGTGCCAGTAGTGTTCTACAGGGGGCGCGGGGGCCCCAGCATTTT.

The DNA for the CDR3 is TGTGCCAGCAGCCATCCCCCGGGACAGGGGACCGCTAGCGGTAGCTCCTACAATGAGCAGTTCTTC. It translates to CASSHPPGQGTASGSSYNEQFF. This rearrangement joins TRBV7-3 to TRBJ2-1; 10 bases fit TRBD1. The CDR3 has 22 residues. Germline values: CDR1 SGHTA, CDR2 FQGTGA. The V segment lost 5 bases and the J segment 0 bases; nucleotides outside the gene matches: 22.

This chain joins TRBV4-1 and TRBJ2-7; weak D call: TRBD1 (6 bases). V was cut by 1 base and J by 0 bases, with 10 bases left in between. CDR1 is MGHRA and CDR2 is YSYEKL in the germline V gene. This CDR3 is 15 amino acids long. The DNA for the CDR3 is TGCGCCAGCAGCCAAGTAGGACAGAGCTCCTACGAGCAGTACTTC. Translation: CASSQVGQSSYEQYF.

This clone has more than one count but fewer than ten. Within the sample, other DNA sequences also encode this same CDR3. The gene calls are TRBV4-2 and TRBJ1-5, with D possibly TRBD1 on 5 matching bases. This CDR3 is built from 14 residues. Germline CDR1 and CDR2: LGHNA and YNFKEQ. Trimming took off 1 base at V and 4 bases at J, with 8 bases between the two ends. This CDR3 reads CASSQVRGNQPQHF. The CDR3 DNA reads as TGTGCCAGCAGCCAAGTTAGGGGAAATCAGCCCCAGCATTTT.

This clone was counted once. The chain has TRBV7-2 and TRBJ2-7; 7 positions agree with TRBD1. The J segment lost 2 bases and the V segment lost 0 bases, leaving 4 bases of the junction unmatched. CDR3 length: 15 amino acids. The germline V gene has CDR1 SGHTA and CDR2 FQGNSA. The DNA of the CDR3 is TGTGCCAGCAGCTTAGCGTTGGGACAGACCTACGAGCAGTACTTC. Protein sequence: CASSLALGQTYEQYF.

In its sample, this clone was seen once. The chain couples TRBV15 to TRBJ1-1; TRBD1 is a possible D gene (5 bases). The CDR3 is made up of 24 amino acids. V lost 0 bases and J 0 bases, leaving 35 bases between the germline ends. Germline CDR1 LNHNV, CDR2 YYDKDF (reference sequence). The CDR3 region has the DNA TGTGCCACCAGCAGAGATACGGAAGCAGGGCTGGGTGAGGAATTCAATCTTCTGAACACTGAAGCTTTCTTT. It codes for CATSRDTEAGLGEEFNLLNTEAFF. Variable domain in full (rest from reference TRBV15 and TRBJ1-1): DAMVIQNPRYQVTQFGKPVTLSCSQTLNHNVMYWYQQKSSQAPKLLFHYYDKDFNNEADTPDNFQSRRPNTSFCFLDIRSPGLGDTAMYLCATSRDTEAGLGEEFNLLNTEAFFGQGTRLTVV.

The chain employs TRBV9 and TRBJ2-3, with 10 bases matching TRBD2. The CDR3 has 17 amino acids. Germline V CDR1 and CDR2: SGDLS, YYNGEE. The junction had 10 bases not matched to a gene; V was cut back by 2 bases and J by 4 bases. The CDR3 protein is CASSVQGLAKGADTQYF. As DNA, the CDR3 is TGTGCCAGCAGCGTCCAGGGACTAGCGAAAGGGGCAGATACGCAGTATTTT.

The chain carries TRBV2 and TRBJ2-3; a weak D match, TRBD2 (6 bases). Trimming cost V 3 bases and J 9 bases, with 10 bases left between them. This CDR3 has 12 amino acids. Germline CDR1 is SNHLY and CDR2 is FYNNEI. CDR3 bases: TGTGCCAGCAGTGAGTGGGGGGAAACGCAGTATTTT. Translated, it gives CASSEWGETQYF.

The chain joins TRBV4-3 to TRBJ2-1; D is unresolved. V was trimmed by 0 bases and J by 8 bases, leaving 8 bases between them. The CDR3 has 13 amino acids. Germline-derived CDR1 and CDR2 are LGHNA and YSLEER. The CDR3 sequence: CASSQDRRYEQFF. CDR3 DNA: TGCGCCAGCAGCCAAGATCGGAGATATGAGCAGTTCTTC.